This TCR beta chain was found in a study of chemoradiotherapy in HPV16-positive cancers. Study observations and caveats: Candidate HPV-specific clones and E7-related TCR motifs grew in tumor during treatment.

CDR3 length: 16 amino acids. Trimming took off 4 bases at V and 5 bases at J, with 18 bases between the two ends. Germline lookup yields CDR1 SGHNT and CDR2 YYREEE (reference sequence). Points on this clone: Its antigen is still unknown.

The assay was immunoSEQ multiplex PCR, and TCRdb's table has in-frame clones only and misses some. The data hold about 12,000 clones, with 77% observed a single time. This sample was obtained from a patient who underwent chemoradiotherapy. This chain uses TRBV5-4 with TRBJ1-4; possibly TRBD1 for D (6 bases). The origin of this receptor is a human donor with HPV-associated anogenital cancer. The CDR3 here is CASSPTTGGGNEKLFF. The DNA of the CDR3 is TGTGCCAGCAGCCCGACGACAGGAGGGGGGAATGAAAAACTGTTTTTT.